These 14 T cell receptor beta chains were all obtained from the same sample, sequenced in a study of blood T cell repertoires in COVID-19. Only in-frame clones appear in the TCRdb table, and some are missing; sequencing was by immunoSEQ multiplex PCR. The sample yields some 200,000 clones, about 85% seen once. The sample consisted of peripheral blood. The source of these receptors is a woman at least 80 years old with active or convalescent COVID-19.

The rearrangement links TRBV3-1 (or the pseudogene TRBV3-2) to TRBJ2-1, with 9 bases matching TRBD2. This CDR3 comprises 19 residues. Germline trimming cut 0 bases from V and 3 bases from J; bases unmatched to any gene: 12. Germline assignment: CDR1 LGHDT and CDR2 YNNKEL (reference sequence). The CDR3 is CASSQDRRLAGYFYNEQFF. For the CDR3, the DNA is TGTGCCAGCAGCCAAGATCGGCGCCTAGCGGGGTATTTCTACAATGAGCAGTTCTTC.

This clone appeared once. V is TRBV9 and J is TRBJ2-3, with no clear D. V lost 4 bases, J lost 0 bases, and 12 bases lay in between. The length of the CDR3 is 15 residues. Germline lookup yields CDR1 SGDLS and CDR2 YYNGEE. CDR3 amino acids: CASSNTDHSTDTQYF. The CDR3 bases are TGTGCCAGCAGCAATACAGACCACAGCACAGATACGCAGTATTTT.

V and J are TRBV2 and TRBJ2-7; D is uncertain. V was pared by 7 bases and J by 5 bases, with 9 bases between. CDR1 is SNHLY, CDR2 FYNNEI, per germline. The length of the CDR3 is 11 residues. This CDR3 is CASTVFHEQYF. In DNA form, the CDR3 reads TGTGCCAGCACAGTTTTCCACGAGCAGTACTTC.

The chain combines TRBV27 with TRBJ1-6; D is uncertain. Germline V gives CDR1 MNHEY, CDR2 SMNVEV (reference sequence). CDR3 length equals 14 residues. V shed 0 bases and J shed 5 bases, with 5 bases lying between them. CDR3 region: CASSLSRNNSPLHF. The DNA for the CDR3 is TGTGCCAGCAGTTTATCCAGAAATAATTCACCCCTCCACTTT.

CDR3 region: CASSFDGYGYTF. In nucleotides, the CDR3 is TGTGCCAGCAGCTTTGACGGGTATGGCTACACCTTC. V usage is TRBV7-3 and J usage is TRBJ1-2, with D hard to call. CDR3 size: 12 residues. The germline V and J ends were trimmed by 3 bases and 5 bases, with 7 bases remaining between them. The germline V gene has CDR1 SGHTA and CDR2 FQGTGA. The variable domain in full, with the rest retrieved from reference TRBV7-3 and TRBJ1-2, is GAGVSQTPSNKVTEKGKYVELRCDPISGHTALYWYRQSLGQGPEFLIYFQGTGAADDSGLPNDRFFAVRPEGSVSTLKIQRTERGDSAVYLCASSFDGYGYTFGSGTRLTVV.

V and J are TRBV10-1 and TRBJ2-1; 11 bases are a match to TRBD2. Germline V gives CDR1 WNHNN, CDR2 SYGVQD (reference sequence). CDR3 length equals 16 residues. Germline trimming cut 6 bases from V and 2 bases from J; bases unmatched to any gene: 6. The CDR3 DNA follows: TGCGCCAGCAGAGCGGGACTAGCGGTCCCCTACAATGAGCAGTTCTTC. Amino acid sequence: CASRAGLAVPYNEQFF.

V and J are TRBV18 and TRBJ1-1; 7 nucleotides match TRBD1. V shed 1 base, J shed 5 bases, and the junction held 4 bases outside the gene matches. The CDR3 covers 14 residues. Per germline, CDR1 KGHSH and CDR2 LQKENI. This CDR3 is CASSPQGAHTEAFF. DNA for the CDR3: TGTGCCAGCTCACCACAGGGGGCGCATACTGAAGCTTTCTTT.

This clone appeared a single time. The V and J genes are TRBV7-3 and TRBJ2-1; 8 positions agree with TRBD2. Trimming at V came to 1 base and at J to 7 bases, leaving 15 bases not matched to a gene. The CDR3 spans 18 residues. From germline, CDR1 is SGHTA and CDR2 FQGTGA. CDR3 in amino acids: CASSLNGPRAGGRNEQFF. CDR3 DNA: TGTGCCAGCAGCTTAAATGGTCCCAGGGCGGGGGGACGGAATGAGCAGTTCTTC. Supplemented by reference TRBV7-3 and TRBJ2-1, the full variable domain reads GAGVSQTPSNKVTEKGKYVELRCDPISGHTALYWYRQSLGQGPEFLIYFQGTGAADDSGLPNDRFFAVRPEGSVSTLKIQRTERGDSAVYLCASSLNGPRAGGRNEQFFGPGTRLTVL.

The chain's CDR3 is CASSQDSWDRGVFPGGSQETQYF. CDR3 DNA sequence: TGTGCCAGCAGCCAAGATTCCTGGGACCGAGGGGTTTTCCCGGGAGGAAGTCAAGAGACCCAGTACTTC. The rearrangement joins TRBV3-1 (or the pseudogene TRBV3-2) to TRBJ2-5; TRBD2 aligns across 7 bases. The V gene end was trimmed by 0 bases and the J gene end by 2 bases; junction bases not matched to a gene: 27. Germline CDR1 and CDR2: LGHDT and YNNKEL (reference sequence). This CDR3 has 23 amino acids.

The chain is built from TRBV5-1 and TRBJ2-3, with 10 bases fitting TRBD1. The CDR3 consists of 15 residues. The ends lost 4 bases at V and 5 bases at J; junction bases unmatched: 7. Germline V CDR1 and CDR2: SGHRS, YFSETQ. CDR3 loop: CASSPGTGVGDTQYF. The CDR3 nucleotides are TGCGCCAGCAGCCCCGGGACAGGGGTGGGAGATACGCAGTATTTT.

The rearrangement uses TRBV29-1 and TRBJ2-1; a weak D match, TRBD1 (6 bases). CDR3 length: 14 residues. Germline CDR1 reads SQVTM; CDR2 reads ANQGSEA. V was clipped by 6 bases and J by 8 bases, with 20 bases between them. The CDR3 protein is CSVQGGQTAHEQFF. Here the CDR3 DNA reads TGCAGCGTCCAAGGCGGACAGACGGCCCATGAGCAGTTCTTC.

The CDR3 loop is CAINTGGRSTDTQYF. DNA for the CDR3: TGTGCCATCAACACAGGGGGCAGGAGCACAGATACGCAGTATTTT. This chain uses TRBV10-3 with TRBJ2-3; TRBD1 matches at 9 bases. The germline V gene encodes CDR1 ENHRY and CDR2 SYGVKD. The CDR3 spans 15 residues. V lost 7 bases, J lost 0 bases, and 5 bases stayed unmatched.

The chain employs TRBV9 and TRBJ2-7, with 8 bases aligning to TRBD1. Germline lookup yields CDR1 SGDLS and CDR2 YYNGEE. V trimming: 0 bases; J trimming: 2 bases; junction bases outside the gene matches: 1. This CDR3 has 14 amino acids. The CDR3 DNA reads TGTGCCAGCAGCGTAGAACAGGGGGCCTACGAGCAGTACTTC. Protein sequence: CASSVEQGAYEQYF.

This rearrangement joins TRBV5-1 to TRBJ2-2, with TRBD2 identical over 9 bases. The CDR3 runs 15 residues. Germline lookup yields CDR1 SGHRS and CDR2 YFSETQ. The V segment lost 7 bases and the J segment 5 bases; nucleotides outside the gene matches: 9. CDR3 bases: TGCGCCAGCTGGGCTGTGAGCGGGGGGACCGGGGAGCTGTTTTTT. Translation gives CASWAVSGGTGELFF.